The 19 T cell receptor beta chains presented below share a single source sample, sequenced in a study of tumor-infiltrating lymphocytes in primary liver carcinoma. Starting material of roughly 550 ng total RNA yielded TCR beta cDNA via a constant-region primer. Three nested multiplex PCR rounds, a slightly modified ARM-PCR method, built the TCR beta libraries. Primers for the first two PCR rounds were TRBV1-TRBV30 forward primers and a C-beta reverse primer (roughly 10 cycles per round). TCRdb used MiXCR to reprocess the multiplex PCR reads, holding one entry per CDR3 protein. The sample lists 90,000 to 110,000 distinct CDR3 sequences, around 83% occurring once. From 20-30 mg of unsorted bulk tissue, DNA and RNA were co-extracted together. The source material was liver tumor tissue from sampling region 3. Subset meaning: tumor region T3, left-lateral pole. The source is a man in his forties with primary liver carcinoma and hepatitis B virus infection.

Of note for this clonotype: At one end the junction does not follow the germline gene, possibly because of a read error. The chain uses TRBV12-3 or TRBV12-4 and TRBJ1-5; 7 nucleotides line up with TRBD1. This CDR3 has 14 residues. As DNA, the CDR3 is TGTGCCAGCGAGCCGACAGGGAACAATCGGCCCCAGCATTTT. Encoded protein: CASEPTGNNRPQHF.

The chain employs TRBV28 and TRBJ2-7, with 8 bases aligning to TRBD2. The V gene's germline CDR1 is MDHEN and CDR2 SYDVKM. With V trimmed by 5 bases and J by 4 bases, 7 bases remained unmatched. The CDR3 is 14 amino acids. This chain's CDR3 is CASSREGIHYEQYF. The DNA for the CDR3 is TGTGCCAGCAGTCGGGAGGGAATACATTACGAGCAGTACTTC.

Notes on this clonotype: This is likely a read error, given that the CDR3 carries no conserved phenylalanine or tryptophan at its end. V and J are TRBV29-1 and TRBJ2-2, with 8 bases identical to TRBD2. The CDR3 spans 15 residues. Germline-derived CDR1 and CDR2 are SQVTM and ANQGSEA. The CDR3 DNA reads TGCAGCGTTGGGACTAGCACGGCGAACACAGGGGAGCTGTTTTGT. It specifies CSVGTSTANTGELFC.

Remarks on this clonotype: The junction differs from germline at one of its ends, possibly a read error. V usage is TRBV7-8 and J usage is TRBJ2-1; D could derive from TRBD1 or TRBD2 (5 bases each). Per germline, CDR1 SGHVS and CDR2 FQNEAQ. The CDR3 covers 15 residues. CDR3 nucleotides: TGTGCCAGCAGCCTAGTCGGGATAGGGGTCAATGAGGAGTTCTTC. It translates to CASSLVGIGVNEEFF. The full variable domain, in which reference TRBV7-8 and TRBJ2-1 provide the parts outside the CDR3, is GAGVSQSPRYKVAKRGQDVALRCDPISGHVSLFWYQQALGQGPEFLTYFQNEAQLDKSGLPSDRFFAERPEGSVSTLKIQRTQQEDSAVYLCASSLVGIGVNEEFFGPGTRLTVL.

On this clonotype itself: The junction does not match germline at one end; this may be a read error. The chain couples TRBV29-1 to TRBJ2-7, with D possibly called TRBD1 or TRBD2 (5 bases each). This CDR3 has 16 amino acids. The germline V gene has CDR1 SQVTM and CDR2 ANQGSEA. The CDR3 DNA sequence: TGCAACGCCATGACATCTGGGACCGACACTCCCTACGAGCAGTATTTC. Translation gives CNAMTSGTDTPYEQYF.

This clonotype was seen at least ten times. The V gene is TRBV5-1, the J gene TRBJ2-2, with TRBD2 matching 8 bases. The germline gives CDR1 SGHRS, CDR2 YFSETQ. Trimming removed 6 bases from V and 1 base from J; junction bases left unmatched: 5. This CDR3 comprises 15 residues. CDR3 residues: CASKAGAQNTGELFF. Written as DNA, the CDR3 is TGCGCCAGCAAAGCGGGAGCTCAGAACACCGGGGAGCTGTTTTTT.

Concerning this clonotype: The conserved final phenylalanine or tryptophan is absent from the CDR3, which likely points to a read error. The DNA is left out, because the CDR3 cannot be placed on it with certainty; the CDR3 is given as TCRdb lists it. The J gene is TRBJ2-3, the V gene TRBV11-1; the DNA was not compared with TRBD1, the D call given in the table. In germline, CDR1 is SGHAT, CDR2 FQDESV (reference sequence). Both ends counted, the CDR3 spans 19 residues. This chain's CDR3 is CASSSGGSSVGARTDTEYY.

Points on this clonotype: The conserved phenylalanine or tryptophan normally closing the CDR3 is absent here, so this likely arose from a read error. The J gene is TRBJ2-3, the V gene TRBV12-3 or TRBV12-4; possibly TRBD2 for D (5 bases). Trimming shortened V by 4 bases and J by 9 bases, and 20 bases separated the two germline ends. CDR3 length: 15 residues. The CDR3, as DNA: TGTGCCAGCAGTTCTGCGAGCGGACGCATAGACACGCAGTATATT. It is translated as CASSSASGRIDTQYI.

A remark on this clonotype: The junction does not match germline at one end; this may be a read error. This rearrangement joins TRBV4-2 to TRBJ2-3, with D maybe TRBD2 (6 bases). This CDR3 spans 15 amino acids. Germline CDR1 reads LGHNA; CDR2 reads YNFKEQ. The CDR3 DNA sequence: TGTGCCAGCAGCCGAAGGACGGGGGAAACAGATATGCAGTATTTT. This encodes CASSRRTGETDMQYF.

For this clonotype: One end of the junction is discordant with germline, which a read error may explain. The chain links TRBV6-5 to TRBJ2-3; TRBD2 matches 7 bases. There are 15 residues in the CDR3. Germline V gene data show CDR1 as MNHEY and CDR2 as SVGAGI. CDR3: CVSNPGLEVTDTQYF. CDR3 nucleotides: TGTGTCAGCAACCCAGGACTAGAGGTAACAGATACGCAGTATTTT.

As concerns this clonotype: A read error may be the cause here, since a much bigger clone is one base away. The chain couples TRBV7-9 to TRBJ2-7, with a tentative D call TRBD2 (5 bases). CDR1 SEHNR and CDR2 FQNEAQ come from the germline V gene (reference sequence). Trimming took off 5 bases at V and 0 bases at J, with 17 bases between the two ends. The CDR3 sequence is 16 residues long. Here the CDR3 reads CASSPDYPRNSYEQYF. CDR3 nucleotide sequence: TGTGCCAGCAGCCCCGACTATCCAAGGAACTCCTACGAGCAGTACTTC.

The V call is TRBV19, the J call TRBJ2-7, with D tentatively TRBD2 (5 bases). The CDR3 runs 14 residues. Trimming shortened V by 5 bases and J by 0 bases, and 11 bases separated the two germline ends. Germline CDR1 reads LNHDA; CDR2 reads SQIVND (reference sequence). CDR3 in amino acids: CASSRSASSYEQYF. CDR3 in DNA: TGTGCCAGTAGTCGTAGCGCAAGCTCCTACGAGCAGTACTTC.

About this clonotype: One end of the junction varies from germline; a read error may be responsible. This chain uses TRBV28 with TRBJ2-1; the match to TRBD2 covers 13 bases. Per germline, CDR1 MDHEN and CDR2 SYDVKM. The CDR3 covers 19 residues. CDR3 DNA sequence: TGTGCCAACAGTTTTGCGGGACTAGCGGGATTGAGCTACTGCAATGAGCAGTTCTTC. Protein sequence: CANSFAGLAGLSYCNEQFF.

This clonotype was detected ten times or more. A junction boundary mismatches the germline segment, possibly from a read error. The V gene is TRBV29-1, the J gene TRBJ2-1; D is possibly TRBD2 (6 bases). This CDR3 has 14 residues. CDR1 is SQVTM and CDR2 is ANQGSEA in the germline V gene. For the CDR3, the DNA is TGCAGCGGGGGGACTCAGAGCTCCTACAATGAGCAGTCCTTC. Translation gives CSGGTQSSYNEQSF.

The genes are TRBV5-1 and TRBJ2-1, with 7 positions matching TRBD2. Germline V gene lookup returns CDR1 SGHRS and CDR2 YFSETQ. The junction had 27 bases not matched to a gene; V was cut back by 7 bases and J by 14 bases. This CDR3 is 17 amino acids long. DNA of the CDR3: TGCGCCAGCGGCCACGGAGGAAGCGGGATTCGTGTTAATAAGAAGTTCTTC. Amino acid sequence: CASGHGGSGIRVNKKFF.

On this clonotype: An end of the junction does not agree with germline; a read error may underlie this. The V call is TRBV29-1, the J call TRBJ2-1, with D tentatively TRBD2 (7 bases). Germline assignment: CDR1 SQVTM and CDR2 ANQGSEA. The length of the CDR3 is 12 residues. CDR3 nucleotides: TGCAGCGTCGAGGGGGGAGGGCGCGAGGAGCTCTTC. This translates into CSVEGGGREELF.

Worth noting for this clonotype: One end of the junction fails to match germline, which may point to a read error. The V call is TRBV11-2, the J call TRBJ2-7, with 10 bases aligning to TRBD2. Germline lookup yields CDR1 SGHAT and CDR2 FQNNGV. The CDR3 has 15 amino acids. DNA of the CDR3: TGTGCCAGCAGTTTAGAAGCTAGCGGGAGCTATGAGCAGTACTTC. Translation: CASSLEASGSYEQYF.

About this clonotype itself: One end of the junction is discordant with germline, which a read error may explain. The V call is TRBV28, the J call TRBJ2-7; tentative D call: TRBD2 (6 bases). The V gene's germline CDR1 is MDHEN and CDR2 SYDVKM. CDR3 size: 14 residues. The CDR3 reads CASRGTQSSYEQYF. CDR3 coding DNA: TGTGCAAGCAGAGGGACTCAGAGCTCCTACGAGCAGTACTTC. The full variable domain, completed using reference TRBV28 and TRBJ2-7, is DVKVTQSSRYLVKRTGEKVFLECVQDMDHENMFWYRQDPGLGLRLIYFSYDVKMKEKGDIPEGYSVSREKKERFSLILESASTNQTSMYLCASRGTQSSYEQYFGPGTRLTVT.

Comments on this clonotype: An end of the junction does not agree with germline; a read error may underlie this. This chain connects TRBV6-5 to TRBJ2-1, with TRBD1 matching 8 bases. CDR3 length: 12 amino acids. Germline V gene sequence: CDR1 MNHEY, CDR2 SVGAGI. The CDR3: CTTRTGSNEQFF. DNA for the CDR3: TGTACCACCAGGACAGGGTCCAATGAGCAATTCTTC.